A single sample is the source of the 7 T cell receptor beta chains below, sequenced in a study of cytomegalovirus exposure and HLA in healthy donors. Sequenced by immunoSEQ multiplex PCR; TCRdb stores in-frame clones only, minus some. Of some 210,000 clones listed, roughly 84% are singletons. Sample: PBMCs. The source of these receptors is a woman in her late teens or twenties in good health and CMV-seropositive.

Only a few counts were recorded for this clone. The chain has TRBV6-6 and TRBJ1-3; TRBD1 is a possible D gene (6 bases). Trimming left V 5 bases short and J 3 bases short, with 8 bases between. CDR3 length: 13 amino acids. Germline CDR1 MNHNY, CDR2 SVGAGI (reference sequence). This CDR3 is CASSDRSGNTIYF. CDR3 DNA sequence: TGTGCCAGCAGTGACAGGAGTGGAAACACCATATATTTT.

A few counts support this clone. The chain employs TRBV2 and TRBJ1-2; TRBD1 matches 8 bases. V dropped 11 bases and J dropped 2; count of bases not matched to a gene: 7. Germline-derived CDR1 and CDR2 are SNHLY and FYNNEI. This CDR3 spans 13 amino acids. CDR3: CAGEDRANYGYTF. CDR3 coding DNA: TGTGCCGGAGAGGACAGGGCCAACTATGGCTACACCTTC.

V gene TRBV6-1 combines with J gene TRBJ1-1; D not resolved. The CDR3 is 14 residues long. The germline CDR1 and CDR2 sequences are MNHNS and SASEGT. Trimming took 1 base from V and 4 from J, leaving 10 bases between them. The CDR3 coding sequence is TGTGCCAGCAGTGAAGTGGGTGGGAGCACTGAAGCTTTCTTT. Its protein is CASSEVGGSTEAFF.

The rearrangement joins TRBV28 to TRBJ2-1; TRBD1 matches 10 bases. Per germline, CDR1 MDHEN and CDR2 SYDVKM. The V segment lost 5 bases and the J segment 9 bases; nucleotides outside the gene matches: 10. The length of the CDR3 is 15 residues. CDR3 DNA sequence: TGTGCCAGCAGTCCTTCCGGGACAGGGGAAACTGAGCAGTTCTTC. Its translation is CASSPSGTGETEQFF.

The CDR3 reads CASSSGSFEAFF. As DNA, the CDR3 is TGTGCCAGCAGCTCGGGGTCGTTTGAAGCTTTCTTT. This chain links TRBV5-6 with TRBJ1-1; D not resolved. V dropped 3 bases and J dropped 7 bases, with 10 bases sitting between them. The CDR3 consists of 12 residues. CDR1 is SGHDT, CDR2 YYEEEE, per germline.

This chain uses TRBV5-1 with TRBJ2-2; 13 bases agree with TRBD2. Losses at the gene ends were 3 bases for V and 4 bases for J; bases not matched to a gene: 12. CDR3 size: 19 residues. Per the germline V gene, CDR1 is SGHRS and CDR2 is YFSETQ. CDR3 coding DNA: TGCGCCAGCAGCTCCTTACTAGCGGGAGGGCCAGAGAGCACCGGGGAGCTGTTTTTT. It encodes CASSSLLAGGPESTGELFF. Drawing the rest from reference TRBV5-1 and TRBJ2-2, the complete variable domain is KAGVTQTPRYLIKTRGQQVTLSCSPISGHRSVSWYQQTPGQGLQFLFEYFSETQRNKGNFPGRFSGRQFSNSRSEMNVSTLELGDSALYLCASSSLLAGGPESTGELFFGEGSRLTVL.

The rearrangement joins TRBV28 to TRBJ2-1; TRBD2 is a possible D gene (5 bases). V was pared by 2 bases and J by 7 bases, with 9 bases between. Germline CDR1 MDHEN, CDR2 SYDVKM. The CDR3 covers 13 residues. In nucleotides, the CDR3 is TGTGCCAGCAGTTTAGCTAGCTTGAATGAGCAGTTCTTC. The encoded protein is CASSLASLNEQFF.